These 6 T cell receptor beta chains originate from one sample sequenced in a study of blood T cell repertoires in COVID-19. Clones were sequenced by immunoSEQ multiplex PCR, and TCRdb holds only the in-frame ones, with some missing. The sample holds a few hundred thousand clones, approximately 86% seen once. Sequenced: PBMCs or T cells enriched from blood (not recorded which). The origin of the receptors is a woman in her thirties or forties with acute COVID-19.

This chain links TRBV19 with TRBJ2-7, with 8 nucleotides matching TRBD2. CDR1 LNHDA and CDR2 SQIVND come from the germline V gene (reference sequence). This CDR3 contains 15 residues. With 6 bases clipped from V and 2 bases from J, the junction kept 9 bases outside the gene matches. This CDR3 is CASSWGSGNTYEQYF. The CDR3 DNA is TGTGCCAGTAGCTGGGGTAGCGGGAACACCTACGAGCAGTACTTC.

This clone appeared a single time. The chain employs TRBV5-1 and TRBJ2-3; 7 bases are a match to TRBD2. The CDR3 has 16 amino acids. With 0 bases clipped from V and 2 bases from J, the junction kept 6 bases outside the gene matches. Germline V gene sequence: CDR1 SGHRS, CDR2 YFSETQ. CDR3 sequence: CASSLALGGDTDTQYF. The CDR3 DNA is TGCGCCAGCAGCTTGGCCCTGGGGGGGGACACAGATACGCAGTATTTT.

This clone was recorded once. The chain links TRBV29-1 to TRBJ2-1; 8 bases fit TRBD2. Per germline, CDR1 SQVTM and CDR2 ANQGSEA. This CDR3 spans 17 amino acids. V trimming: 4 bases; J trimming: 8 bases; junction bases outside the gene matches: 19. DNA of the CDR3: TGCAGCGTTGTAGTTAGAAGGGCTAGTGGACTAGCAGATGAGCAGTTCTTC. It translates to CSVVVRRASGLADEQFF.

As for this clone: The same CDR3 arises from other DNA sequences in this sample as well. The chain uses TRBV28 and TRBJ1-5; 7 bases fit TRBD1. CDR1 and CDR2 (germline): MDHEN, SYDVKM. The V gene end was trimmed by 5 bases and the J gene end by 2 bases; junction bases not matched to a gene: 3. The CDR3 is 14 amino acids. The CDR3 DNA sequence: TGTGCCAGCAGTCCAGGGACAGGCAATCAGCCCCAGCATTTT. Protein product: CASSPGTGNQPQHF.

The chain recombines TRBV4-1 with TRBJ2-7; the D gene is possibly TRBD1 (6 bases). CDR3 length equals 15 residues. V lost 1 base to trimming and J lost 1 base, with 11 bases between them. Germline CDR1 MGHRA, CDR2 YSYEKL. CDR3 region: CASSQAGGLSYEQYF. Written as DNA, the CDR3 is TGCGCCAGCAGCCAAGCTGGGGGCTTATCCTACGAGCAGTACTTC.

DNA of the CDR3: TGTGCCAGCAGCCGTGATGAGCAGTTCTTC. Translating it yields CASSRDEQFF. This rearrangement joins TRBV2 to TRBJ2-1; D gene unclear. The CDR3 spans 10 residues. The V and J ends lost 6 bases and 8 bases respectively, with 5 bases between them. The germline V gene has CDR1 SNHLY and CDR2 FYNNEI.